This TCR beta chain was captured by sequencing in a study of OX40 agonist ivuxolimab in advanced cancers. Study-level information: Patient treatment consisted of intravenous ivuxolimab administration every 2 weeks at 0.01 to 10 mg/kg. Study results and limitations: Certain nonresponders additionally had low normalized T-cell clonal expansion.

Only in-frame clones appear in the TCRdb table, and some are missing; sequencing was by immunoSEQ multiplex PCR. The sample lists roughly 76,000 clones; about 88% were seen once. The CDR3 runs 15 residues. The V gene's germline CDR1 is ENHRY and CDR2 SYGVKD. With V trimmed by 5 bases and J by 4 bases, 4 bases remained unmatched. Worth noting for this clone: Its antigen is not known.

This sequence joins TRBV10-3 and TRBJ2-2; 10 nucleotides align to TRBD2. The starting material was CD4+ or CD8+ T cells sorted from blood, obtained in a trial of the OX40 agonist ivuxolimab. This receptor was taken from an adult with an advanced solid tumor such as melanoma, head and neck, liver or kidney cancer. The CDR3, as DNA: TGTGCCATCAGTCCGGGACTAGCGAGCACCGGGGAGCTGTTTTTT. Its protein is CAISPGLASTGELFF.